This T cell receptor (beta chain) is drawn from a study of T cells after yellow fever vaccination (dated by TCRdb to about 2019). For the study in its entirety: The SMART-Seq v4 Ultra Low Input RNA kit was used to prepare libraries from fractions with low cell numbers. To follow T-cell clones before and after both primary and booster YFV17D yellow fever vaccination, bulk TCR alpha and beta repertoires underwent longitudinal sequencing. Blood was collected at multiple timepoints before and after primary and secondary immunization, and bulk PBMC replicates and cell subsets were isolated. Two healthy male donors, one aged 18 to 30 and one aged 30 to 39 years, were included in the cohort.

TCR cDNA was synthesized by 5'RACE template switching, which introduced a universal primer site and unique molecular identifiers. Priming for cDNA synthesis came from both the TCR alpha and TCR beta constant segments. Library amplification used two PCR steps, and the second PCR step added sample barcodes and sequencing adapters. Libraries were sequenced on Illumina HiSeq 2500 (2x100 bp) or NovaSeq (2x150 bp). In the paper's pipeline: Demultiplexing of reads and collapsing into UMI consensus sequences were performed with MIGEC, and V(D)J alignment was carried out with MiXCR. Clonotypes responding to the vaccine were identified with edgeR on replicate PBMC samples, with the criteria of FDR below 0.01 and a log2 fold change above 5 up to day 15. CD4 or CD8 identity was assigned to each bulk clonotype according to whether the clonotype was present at higher abundance in the sequenced CD4 repertoire or the sequenced CD8 repertoire. The public sequencing data were trimmed at Q25 with fastp and processed into clonotypes with MiXCR by TCRdb, which kept only in-frame beta chains. One record per CDR3 amino acid sequence lists the most common genes and DNA. The V and J calls follow TCRdb's processing rather than the paper's. The sample records 500,000 to 650,000 distinct CDR3 sequences, approximately 12% of which are singletons. The ten largest make up roughly an eighth of the sample.

CDR1 and CDR2, per the germline V gene (reference sequence), are WNHNN and SYGVQD. The CDR3 contains 14 residues, cysteine and phenylalanine counted. The entry retains the CDR3 DNA only, 42 bases that are in frame from base 1. Trimming accounts for 2 bases at V and 5 bases at J, while the number of junction bases matched to no gene is 4. Note on this clonotype: This receptor's antigen is unknown. One base away there is no much larger clone; base qualities are not given.

The paper as a whole reports these results and caveats: FACS-sorted repertoires could contain abundant contaminating clonotypes from the bulk population, so computational filtering was required. A small share of clonotypes occurred in both CD4 and CD8 compartments, likely arising from convergent recombination. Only two donors were included in the study, so the extent to which the findings can be generalized is limited. Compared with the primary T-cell response, the secondary T-cell response was faster but weaker, reaching its peak on day 5 rather than on day 15. Most clones expanded after primary vaccination were re-detected after the booster (around 96% of CD4 and more than 70% of CD8), suggesting broad memory maintenance.

The treatment or condition label, as the study defines it: live attenuated yellow fever vaccine strain. At each blood-draw timepoint, two biological replicates of bulk PBMCs were obtained. PBMCs were isolated from peripheral blood using a standard Ficoll-Paque protocol. TriZol was used to extract RNA from bulk PBMCs, CD4 and CD8 fractions, and dextramer-positive and dextramer-negative fractions. The rearrangement combines TRBV10-1 with TRBJ1-1, with 8 central nucleotides matching TRBD1. Material: PBMCs, obtained on the day of the yellow fever booster vaccination. This TCR came from a young man who received the YFV17D yellow fever vaccine. CDR3 reads: CASSELQGATEAFF. The DNA reads TGCGCCAGCAGTGAGCTTCAGGGGGCAACTGAAGCTTTCTTT.